This entry features one TCR beta chain sequence. Its specificity is not known. This record comes from a study of monozygotic twins with inflammatory bowel disease. CDR1 and CDR2 from the germline V gene are ENHRY and SYGVKD. This CDR3 comprises 15 residues. General observations from the study: Background noise in patient repertoires may stem from differing immunosuppressive treatments.

TCRdb reprocessed the 5' RACE reads and stores each CDR3 protein as one record, lacking DNA. This listing includes hundreds of thousands of distinct CDR3 sequences. The sequenced sample was blood. V is TRBV10-3 and J is TRBJ2-3; TCRdb lists TRBD1, though no DNA is available to test this call. This clonotype originated in a human donor with ulcerative colitis or Crohn's disease, or a healthy co-twin of an affected twin (not recorded which). CDR3 amino acids: CAIMGGAYSPDTQYF.